Following are 22 T cell receptor beta chains from one sample sequenced in a study of blood T cells in healthy people across ages. It was with a sample-barcoded 5' primer and a J-beta primer mix that a second PCR of roughly 7 to 12 cycles was run. TCRdb passed the 5' RACE reads through MiXCR, listing each CDR3 protein once. The data contain around 1.5 million distinct CDR3 sequences, 40% to 50% of them seen just once; the ten biggest clones take up 7.9%. Sequenced material: blood. The receptors stem from a woman aged 18-35 years in good health.

This clonotype was seen just once. The chain recombines TRBV27 with TRBJ2-2; D is possibly TRBD1 (5 bases). Germline-derived CDR1 and CDR2 are MNHEY and SMNVEV (reference sequence). CDR3 length: 17 residues. With 1 base removed from V and 2 bases from J, the gap between germline ends came to 14 bases. The CDR3 sequence is CASSLYIGHINTGELFF. CDR3 coding DNA: TGTGCCAGCAGTTTATATATAGGACACATTAACACCGGGGAGCTGTTTTTT.

This clonotype came up a few times. The rearrangement uses TRBV6-2 or TRBV6-3 and TRBJ2-3, with 15 positions matching TRBD2. CDR1 and CDR2 (germline): MNHEY, SVGEGT. The CDR3 extends over 19 amino acids. Trimming removed 2 bases from V and 3 bases from J; junction bases left unmatched: 9. CDR3 sequence reads: CASSYISGLAGGPTDTQYF. For the CDR3, the DNA is TGTGCCAGCAGTTACATTTCCGGACTAGCGGGAGGGCCGACAGATACGCAGTATTTT.

J is TRBJ2-7 and V is TRBV6-6; 9 nucleotides line up with TRBD1. Germline CDR1 and CDR2: MNHNY and SVGAGI (reference sequence). This CDR3 has 14 amino acids. After removal of 4 bases from V and 5 bases from J, the junction contained 6 bases not matched to a gene. CDR3 protein: CASSSGTGFDEQYF. DNA for the CDR3: TGTGCCAGCAGTTCTGGGACAGGGTTCGACGAGCAGTACTTC.

The rearrangement joins TRBV4-1 to TRBJ2-1, with no clear D. The CDR3 consists of 20 residues. Germline V lookup: CDR1 MGHRA, CDR2 YSYEKL. The V gene lost 0 bases and the J gene lost 0 bases, with 21 bases spanning the gap. CDR3 region: CASSQEIPLSDWSSYNEQFF. In nucleotides, the CDR3 is TGCGCCAGCAGCCAAGAGATCCCGTTGTCGGATTGGAGCTCCTACAATGAGCAGTTCTTC.

This clonotype was picked up a small number of times. This chain joins TRBV20-1 and TRBJ2-2; TRBD2 matches 11 bases. CDR3 length: 13 residues. Germline assignment: CDR1 DFQATT and CDR2 SNEGSKA (reference sequence). The CDR3: CKALAGETGELFF. The CDR3 bases are TGCAAAGCACTAGCGGGAGAAACCGGGGAGCTGTTTTTT.

This chain connects TRBV6-6 to TRBJ1-1; tentative D call: TRBD1 (5 bases). Germline values: CDR1 MNHNY, CDR2 SVGAGI (reference sequence). The CDR3 loop spans 15 amino acids. Trimming removed 0 bases at V and 6 bases at J, with 14 bases between. The CDR3 region is CASSYSSLGGSEAFF. The CDR3 bases are TGTGCCAGCAGTTACTCCTCCCTGGGGGGATCTGAAGCTTTCTTT.

This clonotype showed up many times. CDR3 bases: TGCAGCGTTGGGGAGCGGGCCCCCTACGAGCAGTACTTC. This sequence encodes CSVGERAPYEQYF. The genes are TRBV29-1 and TRBJ2-7; TRBD2 is a possible D gene (6 bases). Trimming removed 4 bases at V and 2 bases at J, with 12 bases between. This CDR3 has 13 amino acids. The germline gives CDR1 SQVTM, CDR2 ANQGSEA.

This clonotype was picked up a small number of times. This chain links TRBV2 with TRBJ2-1; D is undetermined. The CDR3 length is 13 residues. V lost 4 bases to trimming and J lost 0 bases, with 4 bases between them. From germline, CDR1 is SNHLY and CDR2 FYNNEI. The CDR3 sequence: CASSARSYNEQFF. The CDR3 DNA reads TGTGCCAGCAGTGCACGCTCCTACAATGAGCAGTTCTTC.

CDR3 nucleotide sequence: TGTGCCACCAGCAGATCCACCCCCTCCGGGACTAGCGGGATTGAGCAGTTCTTC. Its translation is CATSRSTPSGTSGIEQFF. This chain joins TRBV15 and TRBJ2-1; TRBD2 agrees at 13 bases. The CDR3 totals 18 residues. The germline V gene encodes CDR1 LNHNV and CDR2 YYDKDF (reference sequence). The J segment lost 9 bases and the V segment lost 2 bases, leaving 13 bases of the junction unmatched.

This clonotype was counted only a few times. This chain links TRBV5-1 with TRBJ2-3; D is undetermined. With 3 bases removed from V and 2 bases from J, the gap between germline ends came to 10 bases. Germline V gives CDR1 SGHRS, CDR2 YFSETQ. The CDR3 runs 14 residues. In DNA form, the CDR3 reads TGCGCCAGCAGCTCCGTCCCCCCCACAGATACGCAGTATTTT. Its translation is CASSSVPPTDTQYF. The variable domain in full, completed from reference TRBV5-1 and TRBJ2-3, reads KAGVTQTPRYLIKTRGQQVTLSCSPISGHRSVSWYQQTPGQGLQFLFEYFSETQRNKGNFPGRFSGRQFSNSRSEMNVSTLELGDSALYLCASSSVPPTDTQYFGPGTRLTVL.

V is TRBV27 and J is TRBJ2-1, with D perhaps TRBD2 (6 bases). With 1 base removed from V and 8 bases from J, the gap between germline ends came to 21 bases. The germline gives CDR1 MNHEY, CDR2 SMNVEV (reference sequence). The CDR3 totals 17 residues. The CDR3 protein is CASSLWASAPLQDEQFF. The CDR3 nucleotides read TGTGCCAGCAGTTTATGGGCTAGCGCGCCCCTACAAGATGAGCAGTTCTTC.

The V and J genes are TRBV9 and TRBJ2-2; the D gene is possibly TRBD2 (5 bases). Germline-derived CDR1 and CDR2 are SGDLS and YYNGEE. The CDR3 has 14 amino acids. Trimming left V 2 bases short and J 5 bases short, with 10 bases between. CDR3 amino acids: CASSVEGLTGELFF. The CDR3 region has the DNA TGTGCCAGCAGCGTTGAGGGATTAACCGGGGAGCTGTTTTTT.

The chain couples TRBV10-3 to TRBJ2-2; D perhaps matches TRBD1 (6 bases). V was clipped by 10 bases and J by 5 bases, with 14 bases between them. Germline V lookup: CDR1 ENHRY, CDR2 SYGVKD. The CDR3 extends over 13 amino acids. CDR3 coding DNA: TGTGCCACCACAGGGAGAGAAACCGGGGAGCTGTTTTTT. Translation gives CATTGRETGELFF.

The V gene is TRBV15, the J gene TRBJ2-5; 7 bases match TRBD1. TRBJ2-7 matches the DNA end more closely, so the J call is doubtful. The germline V gene has CDR1 LNHNV and CDR2 YYDKDF (reference sequence). The CDR3 runs 13 residues. The CDR3 sequence is CATSRDRFDEQYF. CDR3 bases: TGTGCCACCAGCAGGGACAGGTTTGACGAGCAGTACTTC.

J is TRBJ1-1 and V is TRBV5-4; possibly TRBD1 for D (6 bases). Germline V gene lookup returns CDR1 SGHNT and CDR2 YYREEE (reference sequence). The CDR3 has 12 residues. The V gene lost 4 bases and the J gene lost 4 bases, with 8 bases spanning the gap. As DNA, the CDR3 is TGTGCCAGCAGCGGGGACACCACTGAAGCTTTCTTT. Its translation: CASSGDTTEAFF. Full variable domain (outside the CDR3, taken from reference TRBV5-4 and TRBJ1-1): ETGVTQSPTHLIKTRGQQVTLRCSSQSGHNTVSWYQQALGQGPQFIFQYYREEENGRGNFPPRFSGLQFPNYSSELNVNALELDDSALYLCASSGDTTEAFFGQGTRLTVV.

Comment on this clonotype: An end of the junction differs from the germline gene, which may be a read error. The rearrangement uses TRBV2 and TRBJ2-5; 9 bases are a match to TRBD1. Per the germline V gene, CDR1 is SNHLY and CDR2 is FYNNEI. The CDR3 totals 15 residues. CDR3 in amino acids: CANSTTGGGQETQYF. CDR3 in DNA: TGTGCCAACAGTACGACAGGGGGAGGGCAAGAGACCCAGTACTTC.

This clonotype was recorded once. J is TRBJ1-5 and V is TRBV2, with a possible D match to TRBD1 (5 bases). V shed 3 bases and J shed 9 bases, with 12 bases lying between them. CDR1 SNHLY and CDR2 FYNNEI come from the germline V gene. The CDR3 has 13 residues. Here the CDR3 DNA reads TGTGCCAGCAGTGACGGGACTGCAACGCCCCAGCATTTT. Its protein is CASSDGTATPQHF.

The V call is TRBV15, the J call TRBJ2-1; the match to TRBD1 covers 7 bases. Germline V gene lookup returns CDR1 LNHNV and CDR2 YYDKDF (reference sequence). This CDR3 comprises 14 residues. With 3 bases clipped from V and 8 bases from J, the junction kept 7 bases outside the gene matches. This CDR3 reads CATSRITGADEQFF. Written as DNA, the CDR3 is TGTGCCACCAGCAGGATAACAGGGGCCGATGAGCAGTTCTTC.

This clonotype was detected a few times. The rearrangement links TRBV20-1 to TRBJ2-5; no reliable D call. Germline CDR1 is DFQATT and CDR2 is SNEGSKA (reference sequence). The ends were cut back, 3 bases at V and 2 bases at J, with 19 bases in the middle. CDR3 length: 16 residues. The CDR3 region is CSARGRVGRDQETQYF. In DNA, the CDR3 is TGCAGTGCTAGGGGCCGAGTTGGGCGCGATCAAGAGACCCAGTACTTC.

This chain connects TRBV19 to TRBJ2-5, with D possibly TRBD2 on 5 matching bases. Germline CDR1 and CDR2: LNHDA and SQIVND (reference sequence). The CDR3 contains 17 residues. Trimming removed 11 bases from V and 1 base from J, with 26 bases in between. CDR3 in DNA: TGTGCCTCCCCCCTGTGGGTAGCTAGAGGGCTCCAAGAGACCCAGTACTTC. Translating gives CASPLWVARGLQETQYF.

V and J are TRBV29-1 and TRBJ2-2, with 8 nucleotides matching TRBD2. CDR3 length equals 14 residues. Unmatched junction bases numbered 7, after V lost 4 bases and J lost 6 bases. The germline V gene encodes CDR1 SQVTM and CDR2 ANQGSEA. CDR3 loop: CSVVPAGVSGELFF. CDR3 bases: TGCAGCGTTGTTCCAGCGGGAGTGTCCGGGGAGCTGTTTTTT.

The rearrangement joins TRBV18 to TRBJ2-1, with 15 bases lining up with TRBD2. V lost 8 bases and J lost 6; bases outside the gene matches: 5. This CDR3 has 15 residues. Germline V gives CDR1 KGHSH, CDR2 LQKENI. This CDR3 reads CASRTSGRAFNEQFF. The CDR3 DNA follows: TGTGCCAGCCGGACTAGCGGGAGGGCCTTCAATGAGCAGTTCTTC.